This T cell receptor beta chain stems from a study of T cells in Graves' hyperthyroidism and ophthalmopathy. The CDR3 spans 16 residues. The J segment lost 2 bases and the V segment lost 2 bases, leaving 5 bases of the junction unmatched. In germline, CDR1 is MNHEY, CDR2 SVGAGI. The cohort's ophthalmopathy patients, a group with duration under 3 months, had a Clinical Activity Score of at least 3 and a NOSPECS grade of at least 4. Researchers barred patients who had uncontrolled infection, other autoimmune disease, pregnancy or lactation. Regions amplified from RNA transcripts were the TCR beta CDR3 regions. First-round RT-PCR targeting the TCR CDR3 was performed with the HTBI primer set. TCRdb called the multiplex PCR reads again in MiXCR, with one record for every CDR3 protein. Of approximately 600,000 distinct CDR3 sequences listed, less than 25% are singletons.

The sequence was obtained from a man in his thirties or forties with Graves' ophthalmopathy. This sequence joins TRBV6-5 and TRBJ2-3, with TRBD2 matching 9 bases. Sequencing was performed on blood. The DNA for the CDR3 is TGTGCCAGCAGTTACCCTAGCGGGGCCGTCACAGATACGCAGTATTTT. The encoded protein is CASSYPSGAVTDTQYF.